This entry lists 3 T cell receptor beta chains sequenced from one sample in a study of OX40 agonist ivuxolimab in advanced cancers. The method was immunoSEQ multiplex PCR; TCRdb's version includes in-frame clones alone and lacks a portion of them. The sample shows about 77,000 clones, 81% of them seen only once. Sequencing used CD4+ or CD8+ T cells sorted from blood, obtained in a trial of the OX40 agonist ivuxolimab. These receptors were collected from an adult with an advanced solid tumor such as melanoma, head and neck, liver or kidney cancer.

Worth noting for this clone: The sample has other DNA sequences that encode this CDR3 too. The V gene is TRBV7-3, the J gene TRBJ2-5; 7 nucleotides match TRBD2. J was trimmed by 4 bases and V by 2 bases; bases with no gene match: 1. The CDR3 has 13 amino acids. The germline V gene encodes CDR1 SGHTA and CDR2 FQGTGA. The CDR3 sequence: CASSLSGGETQYF. The CDR3, as DNA: TGTGCCAGCAGCTTATCGGGGGGAGAGACCCAGTACTTC.

The chain carries TRBV4-1 and TRBJ2-5, with D maybe TRBD1 (6 bases). Trimming cost V 4 bases and J 5 bases, with 14 bases left between them. Germline loops: CDR1 MGHRA, CDR2 YSYEKL. The CDR3 is 14 residues long. The CDR3 loop is CASSPTGTGETQYF. In DNA form, the CDR3 reads TGCGCCAGCAGCCCTACAGGGACCGGGGAGACCCAGTACTTC.

The V and J genes are TRBV4-1 and TRBJ2-2, with a tentative D call TRBD2 (6 bases). The CDR3 extends over 13 amino acids. Germline CDR1 is MGHRA and CDR2 is YSYEKL. Deletions cut 3 bases from V and 7 bases from J, with 9 bases between. Here the CDR3 DNA reads TGCGCCAGCAGCCACGGGGGTCACGGGGAGCTGTTTTTT. This codes for CASSHGGHGELFF.